This T cell receptor (beta chain) was identified in a study of T cells in Graves' hyperthyroidism and ophthalmopathy. This clonotype came up many times. The CDR3 regions of TCR beta were amplified from RNA transcripts. TCR CDR3 underwent first-round RT-PCR with the HTBI primer set. Using its own MiXCR run on the multiplex PCR reads, TCRdb lists one record per CDR3 protein. Of 750,000 to 950,000 distinct CDR3 sequences in the sample, over 35% were seen once. V dropped 5 bases and J dropped 5 bases, with 15 bases sitting between them. The CDR3 loop spans 14 amino acids. The V gene's germline CDR1 is MGHDK and CDR2 SYGVNS.

This chain joins TRBV25-1 and TRBJ2-5; D not certain. The sequenced material came from blood. This TCR derives from a man younger than 35 with Graves' hyperthyroidism. The CDR3 sequence is CASSPSPQWETQYF. In DNA form, the CDR3 reads TGTGCCAGCAGTCCGTCTCCCCAATGGGAGACCCAGTACTTC.